This record covers a single T cell receptor beta chain. Its antigen is unknown. Per-base quality was not reported, and no clone a single base away is much larger than it. CDR1 and CDR2 (DFQATT, SNEGSKA) derive from the germline V gene (reference sequence). The CDR3 starts with the cysteine, ends with the phenylalanine, and has 14 residues. The only DNA kept is the CDR3, 42 bases in frame from the first base. V loses 3 bases at its end and J loses 0 bases; junction bases beyond the gene matches: 5. This record belongs to a study of blood T cell repertoires in COVID-19 (dated by TCRdb to the early 2020s). Broadly, across the study: Samples from collaborators originated in the United States, Italy and Spain and spanned both the acute and convalescent phases of COVID-19. The prospective study material was composed of cDNA or gDNA derived from T cells, B-cell-depleted T cells, or PBMCs. Deeply sampled blood TCRbeta repertoires from subjects exposed to, actively infected with, or recovered from COVID-19 were included in the dataset. The repertoires were made available in a free public database intended to serve as a resource for research on the immune response to SARS-CoV-2. The samples were drawn from the first 160 participants of the ongoing ImmuneRACE study and from over 950 subjects provided by 6 global collaborators. Sample metadata almost always included a de-identified subject ID, COVID-19 status, age in years and sex. Where HLA class I and class II types were available, the types were taken from metadata supplied by the sample provider, not from assay-based typing.

The collaborating institutions used their own protocols to collect whole blood in K2EDTA tubes. For TCRbeta analysis, collaborators shipped samples as frozen whole blood, isolated PBMCs, or DNA extracted from either of those sample types. TCRbeta CDR3 regions were amplified from genomic DNA using the immunoSEQ Assay, a bias-controlled multiplex PCR. Processing in the source paper ran as follows. The number of nucleated cells in each sample was estimated from the amplification of reference gene primers within the assay. To quantify the absolute abundance of each unique TCRbeta CDR3 rearrangement, sequence reads were collapsed and filtered. For each sample, productive Simpson clonality was calculated as the square root of Simpson's diversity index over productive rearrangements. Sourced from immuneACCESS, this table was stored by TCRdb with only in-frame sequences that have V and J called. A share of the clones is absent; for the studies checked, an unresolved V gene accounts for under half, and the remainder has no known explanation. D and trimming come from the DNA, and the V and J calls and clone size come from that table. This sample holds about 150,000 clones; 84% were observed only once. The top ten hold approximately 10% of the sample.

Paper-wide results and their limitations: Clinical and demographic metadata were provided uncurated, with the amount varying by source and participant.

The receptor chain draws on TRBV20-1 and TRBJ2-7, with TRBD1 matching 7 junction bases. Sequenced: peripheral blood. This TCR was sampled from a woman aged 45-59 years with acute or convalescent COVID-19. The DNA sequence is TGCAGTGCTAGTGAGGGGGCGTTCTCCTACGAGCAGTACTTC. The encoded protein is CSASEGAFSYEQYF.